Sequencing of this TCR beta chain was carried out in a study of T-cell reconstitution after alpha-beta-depleted transplantation in children. Library preparation (for TCRbeta) was performed with unique molecular identifiers. MiXCR, run by TCRdb on the PCR reads, gives a single entry per CDR3 protein. Here the sample spans 150,000 to 250,000 distinct CDR3 sequences, approximately 15% being singletons. The TCR sequence derives from a human donor who donated a stem cell graft to a child with acute lymphoblastic leukemia. Sample: PBMCs from the stem cell graft donor, taken from the stem cell graft.

In DNA, the CDR3 is TGCAGCGTTGGGGGACAGGGCAGATATGGCTACACCTTC. This encodes CSVGGQGRYGYTF. The gene calls are TRBV29-1 and TRBJ1-2; 9 bases align to TRBD1. CDR3 length: 13 amino acids. Germline trimming cut 4 bases from V and 5 bases from J; bases unmatched to any gene: 5. Germline V gene lookup returns CDR1 SQVTM and CDR2 ANQGSEA. Looking up the rest from reference TRBV29-1 and TRBJ1-2 gives the full variable domain: SAVISQKPSRDICQRGTSLTIQCQVDSQVTMMFWYRQQPGQSLTLIATANQGSEATYESGFVIDKFPISRPNLTFSTLTVSNMSPEDSSIYLCSVGGQGRYGYTFGSGTRLTVV.